The present T cell receptor beta chain was sequenced within a study of CD4 T cells in relation to SARS-CoV-2 and coronaviruses (dated by TCRdb to about 2021). Concerning the study at large: In the ViraFEST assay, PBMCs were grown with antigen for 9 to 10 days, and TCR beta CDR3s were then sequenced to identify antigen-specific clonal expansions. An HIV-1 Nef peptide pool or a no-peptide culture served as the negative reference condition. At the level of individual TCR clonotypes, the study evaluated whether memory CD4+ T cells crossreact between the spike proteins of SARS-CoV-2 and those of common cold coronaviruses. For other donors in the study, expansion assays were sequenced with a different, Illumina-based TCR-beta assay. The Adaptive Biotechnologies TCR-sequencing kit was used to sequence samples from three pre-COVID donors and the naive versus memory experiments, while other data came from Illumina-based sequencing. Using patient-derived lymphoblastoid cell lines, the shared crossreactive spike epitopes were mapped to their HLA restriction.

Inclusive of the bounding cysteine and phenylalanine, the CDR3 is 15 residues long. The sequence is cut down to CDR3 DNA, 45 bases in frame from base 1. Library creation used the immunoSEQ multiplex PCR assay. The study's own analysis went as follows. During preprocessing, nonproductive sequences were removed, as were CDR3s that did not start with C, did not end with F or W, or were shorter than 7 amino acids. The MANAFEST web app identified antigen-specific clonotypes based on expansion compared with the reference and other culture wells. A clone was considered positive if significant expansion relative to the reference culture was observed in 2 of 3 replicate wells at an FDR below 0.05. For a clone to be considered positive, significant expansion relative to all other tandem wells and an odds ratio above 5 were also required. CDR3 homology was measured as pairwise Levenshtein distance, computed with the stringdist R package after trimming three terminal residues from each end. TCRdb retrieved this table from immuneACCESS and kept in-frame rearrangements only. Not all clones are present; in checked studies, unresolved V genes account for under half, and no reason is known for the remainder. The V and J calls and the clone size are those of that table, but D and trimming were determined from the DNA. The sample table holds about 17,000 clones, of which over 70% were seen once. The ten largest clonotypes hold approximately 30% of the sample.

As concerns this clone: Its antigen is not yet known. Base qualities are not recorded, but no much larger clone differs from it by a single base.

CD4+ T cells from unexposed donors were collected before the COVID-19 pandemic (2011-2018). Following 10 days of culture, the EasySep CD4+ T cell isolation kit was used to isolate CD4+ T cells. As cell number allowed, CD4+ T cells from unexposed donors were tested for reactivity to SARS-CoV-2 S and N and to four common cold coronavirus spike pools. Each well held more than 1.5 million PBMCs cultured in IMDM containing around 5% human AB serum and roughly 9.4 IU/ml IL-2. Half of the culture medium was replaced with fresh IL-2-containing medium on days 3 and 7. In general, triplicate replicate wells were used for every peptide culture condition. Leukapheresis product for the unexposed donors was bought commercially. Ficoll-Paque PLUS gradient centrifugation was used to isolate PBMCs from either whole blood or leukapheresis product. PBMCs were either used fresh in the expansion assay or cryopreserved at -140 degrees C. The QIAamp Micro DNA Kit was used to extract genomic DNA from the CD4+ T cells.

General study outcomes and caveats: Crossreactivity analysis centred on spike protein, so crossreactivity against other viral proteins was not assessed. Small numbers of patients and of tested TCRs were a limitation of the study. No donor contributed both pre-pandemic and post-infection samples, which limited tracing the source of pre-existing responses. Significantly weaker SARS-CoV-2-driven expansion was shown by crossreactive clones than by monoreactive clones, consistent with antigenic imprinting. Around 65% of donors had memory CD4+ clonotypes that crossrecognized SARS-CoV-2 and at least one common cold coronavirus spike.

The chain employs TRBV21-1 and TRBJ2-3. TRBV21-1 is reported as a pseudogene. This sequence originates from a human donor in good health. The sample taken for sequencing was CD4+ T cells from PBMCs, cultured in vitro. The DNA reads TGTGCCAGCCGAAGGGGGGCAGGGGTGGCAGATACGCAGTATTTT. Translated, it reads CASRRGAGVADTQYF.